This T cell receptor beta chain was obtained from a study of blood T cell repertoires in COVID-19. Across the whole study: T cells, B-cell-depleted T cells, or PBMCs supplied cDNA or gDNA.

The repertoire was sequenced with immunoSEQ multiplex PCR; TCRdb's copy has only in-frame clones and lacks some. The profile shows over 60,000 clones, 85% to 90% of them singletons. Looked up from germline, CDR1 is LNHDA and CDR2 is SQIVND (reference sequence). The CDR3 is 18 amino acids. Trimming cost V 1 base and J 6 bases; bases outside gene matches: 14. The sequencing sample was made of peripheral blood. The source is a man between 65 and 85 years old with acute or convalescent COVID-19. The V gene is TRBV19, the J gene TRBJ2-1, with 8 bases identical to TRBD1. DNA for the CDR3: TGTGCCAGTAGTATAGCCCCTGGACAGGGATCAGCCGGCAATGAGCAGTTCTTC. It is translated as CASSIAPGQGSAGNEQFF.